These 24 T cell receptor beta chains originate from one sample sequenced in a study of early T cells in non-severe SARS-CoV-2 infection. MiXCR, run by TCRdb on the 5' RACE reads, gives a single entry per CDR3 protein. The data hold about 83,000 distinct CDR3 sequences, with 8.5% to 12% observed a single time. This sample comprised whole blood, obtained at baseline. The receptors shown here come from an adult who was a healthcare worker with PCR-confirmed SARS-CoV-2 infection or an uninfected control (not recorded which).

This clonotype has ten or more counts. The chain employs TRBV28 and TRBJ2-1, with 7 bases that match TRBD1. Germline lookup yields CDR1 MDHEN and CDR2 SYDVKM. The CDR3 extends over 13 amino acids. The junction had 0 bases not matched to a gene; V was cut back by 6 bases and J by 1 base. This CDR3 is CASRQGSYNEQFF. The CDR3 DNA sequence: TGTGCCAGCAGACAGGGGTCCTACAATGAGCAGTTCTTC.

This clonotype was detected only a few times. The chain couples TRBV6-1 to TRBJ2-6; the D is unclear. Per the germline V gene, CDR1 is MNHNS and CDR2 is SASEGT. The CDR3 has 16 amino acids. Trimming pared 3 bases from V and 2 bases from J, leaving 11 bases between. The CDR3 region is CASSEIDIPGANVLTF. The CDR3 coding sequence is TGTGCCAGCAGTGAGATAGACATCCCTGGGGCCAACGTCCTGACTTTC.

The table lists this clonotype with a few counts. The CDR3 here is CASSVNQEYNEQFF. The CDR3 DNA sequence: TGTGCCAGCAGCGTAAACCAGGAATACAATGAGCAGTTCTTC. This chain joins TRBV9 and TRBJ2-1; D gene uncertain. The CDR3 contains 14 residues. Trimming took off 1 base at V and 4 bases at J, with 9 bases between the two ends. Germline values: CDR1 SGDLS, CDR2 YYNGEE.

This clonotype was seen at least ten times. The CDR3 sequence is CASSYGTGRVSPLHF. The CDR3 DNA reads TGTGCCAGCAGCTACGGGACAGGGAGGGTTTCACCCCTCCACTTT. The chain couples TRBV3-1 to TRBJ1-6; 9 bases match TRBD1. The CDR3 consists of 15 residues. Looked up from germline, CDR1 is LGHDT and CDR2 is YNNKEL (reference sequence). The V segment lost 5 bases and the J segment 9 bases; nucleotides outside the gene matches: 8.

The chain employs TRBV25-1 and TRBJ2-7; the match to TRBD1 covers 7 bases. The CDR3 runs to 14 residues. The trim removed 1 base at V and 2 bases at J, leaving 2 bases unmatched. In germline, CDR1 is MGHDK, CDR2 SYGVNS. The CDR3 loop is CASSELGTAYEQYF. The CDR3 DNA follows: TGTGCCAGCAGTGAATTGGGGACAGCCTACGAGCAGTACTTC.

The chain employs TRBV28 and TRBJ2-1, with 7 bases identical to TRBD2. Germline CDR1 is MDHEN and CDR2 is SYDVKM. V trimming: 3 bases; J trimming: 0 bases; junction bases outside the gene matches: 2. This CDR3 contains 15 residues. The DNA of the CDR3 is TGTGCCAGCAGTTTCGGGGGGAGCTCCTACAATGAGCAGTTCTTC. Translated, it gives CASSFGGSSYNEQFF.

The table lists this clonotype with many counts. This chain connects TRBV5-5 to TRBJ1-4; 8 bases map to TRBD1. V lost 4 bases to trimming and J lost 5 bases; unmatched junction nucleotides: 7. The germline V gene has CDR1 SGHKS and CDR2 YYEKEE (reference sequence). The CDR3 sequence is 15 residues long. The CDR3 here is CASSPGQGLNEKLFF. The CDR3 DNA is TGTGCCAGCAGCCCAGGACAGGGCTTGAATGAAAAACTGTTTTTT.

CDR3 in DNA: TGTGCCAGTAGTGCGACTAGCGGGAGCTACGAGCAGTACTTC. Translation gives CASSATSGSYEQYF. The V call is TRBV19, the J call TRBJ2-7, with TRBD2 identical over 12 bases. V was clipped by 5 bases and J by 3 bases; unmatched bases: 2. Germline V gene lookup returns CDR1 LNHDA and CDR2 SQIVND (reference sequence). The CDR3 has 14 residues.

CDR3 sequence (DNA): TGTGCCAGCAGCCAAGATTTGGGCGGCGGCTCCGGTGGGGATACGCAGTATTTT. Translated: CASSQDLGGGSGGDTQYF. V is TRBV3-1 and J is TRBJ2-3; D is ambiguous. Germline V gene sequence: CDR1 LGHDT, CDR2 YNNKEL (reference sequence). The CDR3 spans 18 residues. Trimming removed 0 bases from V and 6 bases from J, with 22 bases in between.

This clonotype has just a few counts. The chain recombines TRBV3-1 with TRBJ2-1; no clear D gene. Germline V gene sequence: CDR1 LGHDT, CDR2 YNNKEL (reference sequence). The CDR3 spans 13 residues. The V and J ends lost 4 bases and 9 bases respectively, with 13 bases between them. Here the CDR3 DNA reads TGTGCCAGCAGCCCCTATTCCGGTCTTGAGCAGTTCTTC. This translates into CASSPYSGLEQFF.

This clonotype was recorded at least ten times. CDR3 residues: CASSLQNSPLHF. In DNA, the CDR3 is TGTGCCAGCAGTTTGCAGAATTCACCCCTCCACTTT. The genes are TRBV28 and TRBJ1-6; D uncertain. This CDR3 comprises 12 residues. V was clipped by 3 bases and J by 7 bases, with 4 bases between them. Germline CDR1 MDHEN, CDR2 SYDVKM.

This clonotype was counted many times. The chain recombines TRBV7-2 with TRBJ2-3; 10 nucleotides align to TRBD2. The length of the CDR3 is 17 residues. In germline, CDR1 is SGHTA, CDR2 FQGNSA. V was pared by 1 base and J by 5 bases, with 9 bases of the junction left unmatched. The CDR3 reads CASSLDHASGRRDTQYF. The CDR3 nucleotides read TGTGCCAGCAGCTTAGATCACGCTAGCGGGAGAAGAGATACGCAGTATTTT.

This rearrangement joins TRBV27 to TRBJ2-4; 7 bases fit TRBD1. This CDR3 is 19 amino acids long. Germline V gene sequence: CDR1 MNHEY, CDR2 SMNVEV (reference sequence). The V segment lost 5 bases and the J segment 0 bases; nucleotides outside the gene matches: 16. The CDR3 DNA reads as TGTGCCAGCAGTCCCCTCCTATCGACAGGGTATGAAGCCAAAAACATTCAGTACTTC. Amino acids: CASSPLLSTGYEAKNIQYF.

In its sample, this clonotype was seen a few times. Here the CDR3 DNA reads TGTGCCAGCAGTTTACCCGGGCGGGGGAAGCAGCCCCAGCATTTT. It encodes CASSLPGRGKQPQHF. V gene TRBV28 combines with J gene TRBJ1-5; a weak D match, TRBD1 (5 bases). CDR1 is MDHEN, CDR2 SYDVKM, per germline. CDR3 length equals 15 residues. V was cut by 2 bases and J by 7 bases, with 15 bases left in between.

The chain couples TRBV5-1 to TRBJ1-1, with D uncertain. Deletions cut 2 bases from V and 6 bases from J, with 14 bases between. Per the germline V gene, CDR1 is SGHRS and CDR2 is YFSETQ. The CDR3 totals 14 residues. CDR3 bases: TGCGCCAGCAGCTTATCCCCGGTGGTTCCTGAAGCTTTCTTT. It is translated as CASSLSPVVPEAFF.

The chain carries TRBV28 and TRBJ1-2, with 8 bases matching TRBD1. Germline V CDR1 and CDR2: MDHEN, SYDVKM. The CDR3 runs 15 residues. V lost 7 bases, J lost 0 bases, and 7 bases stayed unmatched. The chain's CDR3 is CASKTQDRANYGYTF. The DNA of the CDR3 is TGTGCCAGCAAGACACAGGACAGGGCTAACTATGGCTACACCTTC.

The table lists this clonotype with many counts. The chain is built from TRBV12-5 and TRBJ2-1; D possibly matches TRBD1 or TRBD2 (5 bases each). The length of the CDR3 is 17 residues. Germline V gene sequence: CDR1 LGHNT, CDR2 FRNRAP. V lost 1 base to trimming and J lost 8 bases, with 21 bases between them. The CDR3 sequence: CASGLAALGPPVDEQFF. CDR3 nucleotide sequence: TGTGCTAGTGGTTTGGCAGCACTGGGACCCCCGGTGGATGAGCAGTTCTTC.

This clonotype occurred many times. This sequence joins TRBV7-9 and TRBJ2-7; D is ambiguous. With 6 bases removed from V and 0 bases from J, the gap between germline ends came to 9 bases. This CDR3 has 13 amino acids. Germline-derived CDR1 and CDR2 are SEHNR and FQNEAQ (reference sequence). In DNA form, the CDR3 reads TGTGCCAGCAGTCCGACTCGCTCCTACGAGCAGTACTTC. It codes for CASSPTRSYEQYF.

This clonotype came up many times. The CDR3 spells CASSLRNSNQPQHF. Written as DNA, the CDR3 is TGTGCCAGCAGCTTAAGAAATAGCAATCAGCCCCAGCATTTT. The chain carries TRBV7-8 and TRBJ1-5; unclear D gene. The V end was cut by 2 bases, the J end by 0 bases, with 5 bases between. Germline V gene data show CDR1 as SGHVS and CDR2 as FQNEAQ. The CDR3 spans 14 residues.

This clonotype has ten or more counts. This chain links TRBV27 with TRBJ2-7, with 10 bases fitting TRBD2. The CDR3 is 14 residues long. Germline V CDR1 and CDR2: MNHEY, SMNVEV (reference sequence). The V gene end was trimmed by 7 bases and the J gene end by 3 bases; junction bases not matched to a gene: 6. This chain's CDR3 is CASTSSGRSYEQYF. The CDR3 nucleotides are TGTGCCAGCACTTCTAGCGGGAGAAGCTACGAGCAGTACTTC.

This clonotype appeared many times. The V call is TRBV4-1, the J call TRBJ2-3, with D perhaps matching TRBD1 (7 bases). In germline, CDR1 is MGHRA, CDR2 YSYEKL. V lost 1 base, J lost 6 bases, and 17 bases lay in between. CDR3 length: 16 residues. Here the CDR3 DNA reads TGCGCCAGCAGCCAAGTTAGACAGGGAGGTGGCGATACGCAGTATTTT. Residues: CASSQVRQGGGDTQYF.

V is TRBV2 and J is TRBJ2-1, with 11 bases matching TRBD2. The trim removed 3 bases at V and 8 bases at J, leaving 9 bases unmatched. Looked up from germline, CDR1 is SNHLY and CDR2 is FYNNEI. The CDR3 contains 16 residues. The CDR3: CASSEELAGGKDEQFF. CDR3 coding DNA: TGTGCCAGCAGTGAGGAGTTAGCGGGAGGGAAGGATGAGCAGTTCTTC.

This clonotype has a count of ten or more. The V and J genes are TRBV12-3 or TRBV12-4 and TRBJ2-7, with TRBD1 identical over 9 bases. V gave up 3 bases and J gave up 6 bases; unmatched junction bases: 6. The CDR3 totals 14 residues. The DNA of the CDR3 is TGTGCCAGCAGTTTGGGGACAGGGAAACGCGAGCAGTACTTC. It yields the protein CASSLGTGKREQYF.

This sequence joins TRBV3-1 and TRBJ2-3; D unresolved. The CDR3 has 14 residues. V shed 1 base and J shed 5 bases, with 10 bases lying between them. CDR1 and CDR2 (germline): LGHDT, YNNKEL (reference sequence). CDR3 residues: CASSQVSRRDTQYF. DNA of the CDR3: TGTGCCAGCAGCCAAGTATCAAGACGAGATACGCAGTATTTT.